These 27 T cell receptor beta chains were all obtained from the same sample, sequenced in a study of cytomegalovirus exposure and HLA in healthy donors. PCR employed 60 Vbeta and 13 Jbeta primers. Sequencing was performed with immunoSEQ multiplex PCR; in TCRdb, only in-frame clones are kept and a portion is missing. The data contain 250,000 to 350,000 clones, 70% to 90% of them singletons. Sample: PBMCs. Receptors were obtained from a woman aged 18-29 years in good health and CMV-seronegative.

V gene TRBV5-4 combines with J gene TRBJ2-3; 12 nucleotides align to TRBD2. In germline, CDR1 is SGHNT, CDR2 YYREEE (reference sequence). V shed 4 bases and J 1 base; nucleotides not matched to a gene: 4. The CDR3 is 16 amino acids. CDR3 amino acids: CASSLRTSGGTDTQYF. The CDR3 region has the DNA TGTGCCAGCAGCCTCAGGACTAGCGGGGGCACAGATACGCAGTATTTT.

The genes are TRBV5-1 and TRBJ2-1; TRBD2 matches at 9 bases. J was trimmed by 4 bases and V by 1 base; bases with no gene match: 9. Looked up from germline, CDR1 is SGHRS and CDR2 is YFSETQ. This CDR3 is built from 17 residues. CDR3 DNA sequence: TGCGCCAGCAGCTTGTTGGGACTAGCCTCTCATTACAATGAGCAGTTCTTC. This codes for CASSLLGLASHYNEQFF.

The V call is TRBV7-9, the J call TRBJ2-5; D remains ambiguous. V lost 0 bases, J lost 5 bases, and 7 bases lay in between. CDR3 length: 13 amino acids. Germline CDR1 is SEHNR and CDR2 is FQNEAQ (reference sequence). CDR3 sequence: CASSLATLETQYF. DNA for the CDR3: TGTGCCAGCAGCTTAGCTACTTTGGAGACCCAGTACTTC.

V and J are TRBV19 and TRBJ1-2; D is unclear. Germline V gene sequence: CDR1 LNHDA, CDR2 SQIVND (reference sequence). Trimming shortened V by 8 bases and J by 5 bases, and 6 bases separated the two germline ends. The length of the CDR3 is 10 residues. DNA of the CDR3: TGTGCCAGTGAGGGATATGGCTACACCTTC. Protein product: CASEGYGYTF. Full variable domain (outside the CDR3, taken from reference TRBV19 and TRBJ1-2): DGGITQSPKYLFRKEGQNVTLSCEQNLNHDAMYWYRQDPGQGLRLIYYSQIVNDFQKGDIAEGYSVSREKKESFPLTVTSAQKNPTAFYLCASEGYGYTFGSGTRLTVV.

The V gene is TRBV5-1, the J gene TRBJ2-7; tentatively, D is TRBD2 (5 bases). Germline-derived CDR1 and CDR2 are SGHRS and YFSETQ. V gave up 4 bases and J gave up 3 bases, with 14 bases separating them. This CDR3 contains 14 residues. CDR3: CASSLLRENYEQYF. The CDR3 nucleotides are TGCGCCAGCAGCCTCTTAAGGGAGAACTACGAGCAGTACTTC.

V gene TRBV2 combines with J gene TRBJ1-3; D gene ambiguous. Trimming removed 5 bases from V and 2 bases from J, with 10 bases in between. The CDR3 is 14 amino acids. Germline CDR1 and CDR2: SNHLY and FYNNEI. The CDR3 nucleotides are TGTGCCAGCAGTTGGGCAGCCCCTGGAAACACCATATATTTT. As protein: CASSWAAPGNTIYF. Full variable domain (remainder filled in from reference TRBV2 and TRBJ1-3): EPEVTQTPSHQVTQMGQEVILRCVPISNHLYFYWYRQILGQKVEFLVSFYNNEISEKSEIFDDQFSVERPDGSNFTLKIRSTKLEDSAMYFCASSWAAPGNTIYFGEGSWLTVV.

The chain combines TRBV11-2 with TRBJ2-3; 7 nucleotides match TRBD2. This CDR3 region has 15 residues. The germline gives CDR1 SGHAT, CDR2 FQNNGV. With V trimmed by 5 bases and J by 4 bases, 9 bases remained unmatched. CDR3 loop: CASSLRTSSADTQYF. The DNA for the CDR3 is TGTGCCAGCAGCCTACGGACTAGTTCTGCAGATACGCAGTATTTT.

The rearrangement joins TRBV5-6 to TRBJ2-7; 8 nucleotides line up with TRBD1. The CDR3 loop spans 15 amino acids. Germline CDR1 SGHDT, CDR2 YYEEEE. V lost 5 bases to trimming and J lost 3 bases; unmatched junction nucleotides: 10. The CDR3 region is CASSIQGARGYEQYF. The CDR3 DNA follows: TGTGCCAGCAGTATTCAGGGGGCGAGAGGCTACGAGCAGTACTTC. The full variable domain, completed using reference TRBV5-6 and TRBJ2-7, is DAGVTQSPTHLIKTRGQQVTLRCSPKSGHDTVSWYQQALGQGPQFIFQYYEEEERQRGNFPDRFSGHQFPNYSSELNVNALLLGDSALYLCASSIQGARGYEQYFGPGTRLTVT.

This sequence joins TRBV18 and TRBJ2-5, with a weak D call TRBD1 (6 bases). Trimming cost V 6 bases and J 4 bases, with 15 bases left between them. Germline V gene data show CDR1 as KGHSH and CDR2 as LQKENI. There are 14 residues in the CDR3. CDR3 loop: CASSLTRGGETQYF. Here the CDR3 DNA reads TGTGCCAGCTCCTTAACTAGAGGGGGAGAGACCCAGTACTTC.

The rearrangement joins TRBV6-5 to TRBJ1-1; 7 bases fit TRBD1. This CDR3 is built from 15 residues. The V and J ends lost 6 bases and 2 bases, in that order; junction bases with no gene match: 9. Looked up from germline, CDR1 is MNHEY and CDR2 is SVGAGI. CDR3 region: CASRQGTAANTEAFF. The CDR3 DNA is TGTGCCAGCAGACAAGGGACAGCCGCAAACACTGAAGCTTTCTTT.

This clone was seen a single time. This chain uses TRBV18 with TRBJ2-3, with TRBD2 matching over 7 bases. The ends lost 0 bases at V and 15 bases at J; junction bases unmatched: 18. The CDR3 has 16 residues. The germline CDR1 and CDR2 sequences are KGHSH and LQKENI. CDR3 amino acids: CASSPPEGDYTSSVYF. CDR3 nucleotide sequence: TGTGCCAGCTCACCACCAGAAGGGGACTACACCTCTTCGGTATATTTT.

The chain uses TRBV10-3 and TRBJ2-3; TRBD2 might be the D (6 bases). CDR3 length equals 13 residues. Germline V CDR1 and CDR2: ENHRY, SYGVKD. V lost 0 bases and J 6 bases, leaving 7 bases between the germline ends. The CDR3, as DNA: TGTGCCATCAGTGAGTCGCTAGCGGATACGCAGTATTTT. It codes for CAISESLADTQYF.

V gene TRBV10-3 combines with J gene TRBJ2-5; unclear D gene. V dropped 1 base and J dropped 11 bases, with 8 bases sitting between them. The V gene's germline CDR1 is ENHRY and CDR2 SYGVKD. The CDR3 covers 11 residues. As DNA, the CDR3 is TGTGCCATCAGTGAGTGGCAGAAGCAGTACTTC. This codes for CAISEWQKQYF.

The gene calls are TRBV6-5 and TRBJ2-7; D ambiguous. Trimming left V 7 bases short and J 5 bases short, with 6 bases between. Germline loops: CDR1 MNHEY, CDR2 SVGAGI. This CDR3 region has 10 residues. For the CDR3, the DNA is TGTGCCAGCACTAAAGACGAGCAGTACTTC. This sequence encodes CASTKDEQYF.

The chain joins TRBV13 to TRBJ1-2; D is ambiguous. The germline V gene has CDR1 PRHDT and CDR2 FYEKMQ (reference sequence). The CDR3 contains 14 residues. V was cut by 5 bases and J by 0 bases, with 10 bases left in between. The CDR3 loop reads CASSLISANYGYTF. The CDR3 DNA reads as TGTGCCAGCAGCCTGATCTCAGCTAACTATGGCTACACCTTC. The entire variable domain, with the rest obtained from reference TRBV13 and TRBJ1-2, is as follows: AAGVIQSPRHLIKEKRETATLKCYPIPRHDTVYWYQQGPGQDPQFLISFYEKMQSDKGSIPDRFSAQQFSDYHSELNMSSLELGDSALYFCASSLISANYGYTFGSGTRLTVV.

This clone was found a few times. This chain joins TRBV10-3 and TRBJ2-5; 8 bases are shared with TRBD1. The J segment lost 9 bases and the V segment lost 2 bases, leaving 11 bases of the junction unmatched. Germline V gene data show CDR1 as ENHRY and CDR2 as SYGVKD. The CDR3 runs 15 residues. CDR3 protein: CAISEAGQAQVAQYF. The CDR3 DNA sequence: TGTGCCATCAGTGAGGCGGGACAGGCCCAAGTGGCCCAGTACTTC.

The chain couples TRBV9 to TRBJ1-1; 9 bases align to TRBD1. There are 15 residues in the CDR3. V shed 2 bases and J 4 bases; nucleotides not matched to a gene: 6. Germline-derived CDR1 and CDR2 are SGDLS and YYNGEE. The CDR3 DNA reads as TGTGCCAGCAGCGTTTCTACAGGGGGCGTCACTGAAGCTTTCTTT. Translated: CASSVSTGGVTEAFF.

The gene calls are TRBV2 and TRBJ2-1; the match to TRBD2 covers 7 bases. V was clipped by 3 bases and J by 3 bases; unmatched bases: 2. CDR3 length: 14 residues. Germline lookup yields CDR1 SNHLY and CDR2 FYNNEI. CDR3 DNA: TGTGCCAGCAGTGAGGGCGGGGGCTACAATGAGCAGTTCTTC. It translates to CASSEGGGYNEQFF. The full variable domain, rest sourced from reference TRBV2 and TRBJ2-1, is EPEVTQTPSHQVTQMGQEVILRCVPISNHLYFYWYRQILGQKVEFLVSFYNNEISEKSEIFDDQFSVERPDGSNFTLKIRSTKLEDSAMYFCASSEGGGYNEQFFGPGTRLTVL.

The chain uses TRBV29-1 and TRBJ1-1, with D tentatively TRBD1 (5 bases). The germline V gene has CDR1 SQVTM and CDR2 ANQGSEA. Trimming removed 7 bases from V and 7 bases from J, with 16 bases in between. The CDR3 consists of 12 residues. The CDR3 region has the DNA TGCAGCGCCGACGGGGGAAGTAGTGAAGCTTTCTTT. It is translated as CSADGGSSEAFF. The whole variable domain, filled in from reference TRBV29-1 and TRBJ1-1, reads SAVISQKPSRDICQRGTSLTIQCQVDSQVTMMFWYRQQPGQSLTLIATANQGSEATYESGFVIDKFPISRPNLTFSTLTVSNMSPEDSSIYLCSADGGSSEAFFGQGTRLTVV.

The V call is TRBV5-4, the J call TRBJ1-3; the match to TRBD1 covers 8 bases. CDR3 length equals 16 residues. The germline gives CDR1 SGHNT, CDR2 YYREEE (reference sequence). The V and J ends lost 5 bases and 0 bases, in that order; junction bases with no gene match: 7. CDR3 sequence reads: CASSPGGPGSGNTIYF. CDR3 in DNA: TGTGCCAGCAGTCCAGGGGGCCCGGGCTCTGGAAACACCATATATTTT. Supplemented by reference TRBV5-4 and TRBJ1-3, the full variable domain reads ETGVTQSPTHLIKTRGQQVTLRCSSQSGHNTVSWYQQALGQGPQFIFQYYREEENGRGNFPPRFSGLQFPNYSSELNVNALELDDSALYLCASSPGGPGSGNTIYFGEGSWLTVV.

J is TRBJ2-5 and V is TRBV10-1, with TRBD2 matching over 8 bases. J lost 1 base, V lost 0 bases, and 7 bases had no gene match. The germline V gene has CDR1 WNHNN and CDR2 SYGVQD (reference sequence). The CDR3 consists of 17 residues. CDR3 sequence: CASSESASGSIQETQYF. CDR3 nucleotide sequence: TGCGCCAGCAGTGAGTCAGCTAGCGGGTCAATCCAAGAGACCCAGTACTTC.

This clone was counted a few times. At one boundary the junction diverges from the germline segment, which might be a read error. The CDR3 nucleotides are TGTGCCAGCAGCTCTCGAAACACCATATATTTT. It codes for CASSSRNTIYF. J is TRBJ1-3 and V is TRBV5-4; D is ambiguous. Germline CDR1 SGHNT, CDR2 YYREEE (reference sequence). CDR3 length equals 11 residues. The full variable domain, in which reference TRBV5-4 and TRBJ1-3 provide the parts outside the CDR3, is ETGVTQSPTHLIKTRGQQVTLRCSSQSGHNTVSWYQQALGQGPQFIFQYYREEENGRGNFPPRFSGLQFPNYSSELNVNALELDDSALYLCASSSRNTIYFGEGSWLTVV.

This clone was detected only once. The rearrangement joins TRBV2 to TRBJ1-1; 9 nucleotides match TRBD1. After removal of 3 bases from V and 1 base from J, the junction contained 6 bases not matched to a gene. The length of the CDR3 is 16 residues. The V gene's germline CDR1 is SNHLY and CDR2 FYNNEI. The CDR3 sequence is CASSDGQGSSNTEAFF. DNA for the CDR3: TGTGCCAGCAGTGATGGACAGGGGTCTTCGAACACTGAAGCTTTCTTT.

The chain employs TRBV5-6 and TRBJ2-1; maybe TRBD2 (5 bases). Germline V CDR1 and CDR2: SGHDT, YYEEEE. The V and J ends lost 5 bases and 5 bases respectively, with 17 bases between them. The CDR3 spans 15 residues. The CDR3 region has the DNA TGTGCCAGCAGTATAGGAGGCTGGCAGGACAATGAGCAGTTCTTC. This encodes CASSIGGWQDNEQFF.

This clone was seen a handful of times. The V call is TRBV19, the J call TRBJ1-4; a weak D match, TRBD1 (5 bases). The V and J ends lost 6 bases and 5 bases respectively, with 19 bases between them. The CDR3 extends over 16 amino acids. CDR1 is LNHDA and CDR2 is SQIVND in the germline V gene (reference sequence). The chain's CDR3 is CASSLRRGARNEKLFF. The CDR3 bases are TGTGCCAGTAGCCTCCGGAGGGGAGCGCGGAATGAAAAACTGTTTTTT.

The chain employs TRBV4-1 and TRBJ1-1; no firm D call. CDR1 MGHRA and CDR2 YSYEKL come from the germline V gene. The CDR3 sequence is 17 residues long. The V gene lost 4 bases and the J gene lost 4 bases, with 22 bases spanning the gap. CDR3 loop: CASSRAGLVLMGTEAFF. The CDR3 bases are TGCGCCAGCAGCCGGGCAGGCTTGGTGTTAATGGGCACTGAAGCTTTCTTT.

This rearrangement joins TRBV10-3 to TRBJ1-1, with D perhaps matching TRBD1 (5 bases). The germline V and J ends were trimmed by 0 bases and 4 bases, with 21 bases remaining between them. This CDR3 comprises 18 residues. Germline lookup yields CDR1 ENHRY and CDR2 SYGVKD. In nucleotides, the CDR3 is TGTGCCATCAGTGAGTCGATGCAGGCCGGGGGTATGAGCACTGAAGCTTTCTTT. Translating it yields CAISESMQAGGMSTEAFF.